The rows below give T cell receptor beta chains drawn from one sample of a study of T cells in Graves' hyperthyroidism and ophthalmopathy. TCRdb reprocessed the multiplex PCR reads with MiXCR, giving one entry per CDR3 protein. The sample has more than 350,000 distinct CDR3 sequences, 15% seen once; the top ten hold roughly 33%. Sequencing was carried out using blood. These TCRs come from a woman younger than 45 with Graves' hyperthyroidism. Both conserved end residues are part of each CDR3. Some rows have no size entry. The others give once, few or many, or a class for an expanded clone.

TRBV19	18	TRBJ2-2	-	CASSITLRTSTNTGELFF
TRBV5-1	14	TRBJ2-7	many	CASSLAVRSDEQYF
TRBV28	15	TRBJ2-7	many	CASSLSGAGGYEQYF
TRBV3-1	15	TRBJ2-2	few	CASSQLAGNTGELFF
TRBV20-1	15	TRBJ2-1	few	CSAETSGSSYNEQFF
TRBV29-1	11	TRBJ2-3	-	CSVDSTDTQYF
TRBV20-1	13	TRBJ2-5	-	CSANDRVQGTQYF
TRBV4-2	20	TRBJ2-3	-	CASSQALGLSGRPPTDTQYF
TRBV28	17	TRBJ1-5	-	CATRATGVRDSNQPQHF
TRBV4-2	16	TRBJ2-1	few	CASSRGTSGSHNEQFF
TRBV12-3/TRBV12-4	13	TRBJ1-3	many	CASILVRGNTIYF
TRBV10-3	14	TRBJ1-5	few	CAISDREGNQPQHF
TRBV30	12	TRBJ1-4	many	CALGRTNEKLFF
TRBV5-1	15	TRBJ2-7	many	CASSESGTGVYEQYF
TRBV4-1	14	TRBJ2-1	few	CASSNERDYNEQFF
TRBV15	15	TRBJ1-1	few	CATSRAGNTGKGAFF
TRBV10-3	14	TRBJ2-2	-	CAITPSGNTGELFF
TRBV2	15	TRBJ2-7	few	CASSDWGWVSYEQYF
TRBV7-8	16	TRBJ1-5	few	CASSPGGRGGNQPQHF
TRBV27	14	TRBJ2-3	many	CASSSPPMTDTQYF